These T cell receptor beta chains were read from a single sample in a study of T cells after yellow fever vaccination. Each CDR3 protein gets one entry after TCRdb re-called the 5' RACE reads with MiXCR. The top ten clones hold more than 1.4% of a sample with under 5,000 distinct CDR3 sequences, 7.6% of them seen once. Sample: PBMCs, either bulk or a sorted T-cell subset (CD4+, CD8+, memory, or dextramer-sorted; not recorded which), taken 15 days after the yellow fever booster vaccination. All receptors come from a man younger than 40 who received the YFV17D yellow fever vaccine. CDR3s include the opening cysteine and the closing phenylalanine or tryptophan. The D gene is left open where the match is weak. Expanded clones are given a class, and other clones once, few, many or no size at all.

-	-	TRBV14	TRBJ2-5	CASSQDVGETQYF	TGTGCCAGCAGCCAAGATGTAGGAGAGACCCAGTACTTC
medium-sized	-	TRBV30	TRBJ1-3	CAWTGSGNTIYF	TGTGCCTGGACGGGCTCTGGAAACACCATATATTTT
medium-sized	TRBD1	TRBV30	TRBJ2-2	CAWRVTGGIGELFF	TGTGCCTGGCGTGTTACAGGGGGGATCGGGGAGCTGTTTTTT
medium-sized	TRBD2	TRBV5-1	TRBJ2-5	CASKLAGTETQYF	TGCGCCAGCAAGCTAGCGGGAACTGAGACCCAGTACTTC
medium-sized	-	TRBV29-1	TRBJ2-1	CSAEVAHGQFF	TGCAGCGCCGAGGTCGCCCACGGGCAGTTCTTC
-	-	TRBV5-1	TRBJ1-5	CASSIRGATNQPQHF	TGCGCCAGCAGCATTCGGGGAGCAACCAATCAGCCCCAGCATTTT
medium-sized	-	TRBV6-5	TRBJ1-2	CASSYPSRTPYDYGYTF	TGTGCCAGCAGTTACCCGTCTCGGACCCCATACGACTATGGCTACACCTTC
-	TRBD1	TRBV12-3/TRBV12-4	TRBJ1-5	CASRTGQSDQPQHF	TGTGCCAGCAGGACGGGACAGTCGGATCAGCCCCAGCATTTT
medium-sized	TRBD2	TRBV4-3	TRBJ2-7	CASSRGLTSAKPYEQYF	TGCGCCAGCAGCCGGGGATTGACTAGCGCGAAGCCCTACGAGCAGTACTTC
medium-sized	TRBD2	TRBV12-3/TRBV12-4	TRBJ2-7	CASSSMTSGSVEQYF	TGTGCCAGCAGCTCCATGACTAGCGGGAGCGTCGAGCAGTACTTC
medium-sized	-	TRBV9	TRBJ2-3	CASSVTTGGFTDTQYF	TGTGCCAGCAGCGTTACAACTGGTGGATTCACAGATACGCAGTATTTT
few	-	TRBV7-2	TRBJ2-1	CASSPQGGGGYNEQFF	TGTGCCAGCAGCCCACAGGGGGGGGGAGGTTACAATGAGCAGTTCTTC
medium-sized	TRBD2	TRBV6-2/TRBV6-3	TRBJ2-1	CASSYGLAVGLDEQFF	TGTGCCAGCAGTTATGGACTAGCCGTAGGATTGGATGAGCAGTTCTTC
medium-sized	-	TRBV5-1	TRBJ2-7	CASSSAVGGTYEQYF	TGCGCCAGCAGCTCGGCGGTAGGGGGAACCTACGAGCAGTACTTC
-	-	TRBV7-2	TRBJ2-7	CASSFITGGSYEQYF	TGTGCCAGCAGCTTTATAACCGGAGGCTCCTACGAGCAGTACTTC
medium-sized	-	TRBV5-1	TRBJ2-7	CASSLGGSSYEQYF	TGCGCCAGCAGCTTGGGCGGTAGCTCCTACGAGCAGTACTTC
medium-sized	-	TRBV5-1	TRBJ2-1	CASSPQKPFRQYVEQFF	TGCGCCAGCAGCCCCCAAAAGCCCTTCCGTCAGTATGTCGAGCAGTTCTTC
medium-sized	TRBD1	TRBV10-3	TRBJ2-6	CAISRDSSGANVLTF	TGTGCCATCAGCCGGGACAGCTCTGGGGCCAACGTCCTGACTTTC
medium-sized	-	TRBV5-5	TRBJ2-5	CASSLGARETQYF	TGTGCCAGCAGCTTGGGGGCACGAGAGACCCAGTACTTC
-	-	TRBV13	TRBJ2-3	CASSPVGGRVGDTQYF	TGTGCCAGCAGCCCGGTCGGGGGAAGGGTTGGAGATACGCAGTATTTT
medium-sized	-	TRBV7-8	TRBJ2-1	CASSLGSVRAGYNEQFF	TGTGCCAGCAGCTTAGGGTCGGTGCGAGCGGGCTACAATGAGCAGTTCTTC
medium-sized	TRBD1	TRBV18	TRBJ2-7	CASSPGTGEGYEQYF	TGTGCCAGCTCACCCGGGACAGGGGAAGGCTACGAGCAGTACTTC
medium-sized	TRBD1	TRBV12-3/TRBV12-4	TRBJ1-2	CASSYYSLRDSHNYGYTF	TGTGCCAGCAGTTATTACTCGCTCCGGGACAGCCATAACTATGGCTACACCTTC
medium-sized	-	TRBV4-3	TRBJ2-5	CASSQTTGYRETQYF	TGCGCCAGCAGCCAAACTACAGGGTATCGGGAGACCCAGTACTTC
medium-sized	TRBD1	TRBV12-3/TRBV12-4	TRBJ2-5	CASRQGSRETQYF	TGTGCCAGCAGACAGGGGTCGCGAGAGACCCAGTACTTC
medium-sized	TRBD1	TRBV19	TRBJ2-5	CASSITGDGETQYF	TGTGCCAGTAGTATCACAGGGGACGGAGAGACCCAGTACTTC
medium-sized	TRBD1	TRBV24-1	TRBJ2-5	CATSDSGTGYQETQYF	TGTGCCACCAGTGACTCCGGGACAGGATACCAAGAGACCCAGTACTTC
medium-sized	TRBD1	TRBV27	TRBJ1-5	CASSRDRGQPQHF	TGTGCCAGCAGTAGGGACAGGGGTCAGCCCCAGCATTTT
medium-sized	-	TRBV12-3/TRBV12-4	TRBJ1-1	CASSLLSQNTEAFF	TGTGCCAGCAGTCTTCTTTCCCAGAACACTGAAGCTTTCTTT
medium-sized	-	TRBV10-3	TRBJ2-5	CAISDGDQETQYF	TGTGCCATCAGTGACGGAGATCAAGAGACCCAGTACTTC
many	TRBD2	TRBV20-1	TRBJ2-1	CSARPGLAGAIRSYNEQFF	TGCAGTGCTAGACCGGGACTAGCGGGAGCCATCAGGTCCTACAATGAGCAGTTCTTC
medium-sized	-	TRBV24-1	TRBJ2-5	CATSAGGGGPETQYF	TGTGCCACCAGTGCAGGGGGTGGGGGGCCAGAGACCCAGTACTTC
medium-sized	-	TRBV29-1	TRBJ1-2	CSSQGNGYTF	TGCAGCTCCCAGGGGAATGGCTACACCTTC
medium-sized	-	TRBV4-3	TRBJ1-6	CASSQDTRVPNSPLHF	TGCGCCAGCAGCCAAGACACCAGGGTCCCAAATTCACCCCTCCACTTT
medium-sized	TRBD1	TRBV5-6	TRBJ1-4	CASSTGDINEKLFF	TGTGCCAGCAGCACAGGGGACATAAACGAAAAACTGTTTTTT
medium-sized	-	TRBV20-1	TRBJ2-2	CSARGDIRGELFF	TGCAGTGCTAGGGGCGACATCCGCGGGGAGCTGTTTTTT
many	TRBD1	TRBV5-4	TRBJ1-6	CASSLRQGENSPLHF	TGTGCCAGCAGCTTACGACAGGGAGAGAATTCACCCCTCCACTTT
medium-sized	-	TRBV3-1	TRBJ2-7	CASSREAVSYEQYF	TGTGCCAGCAGCCGAGAAGCGGTATCCTACGAGCAGTACTTC